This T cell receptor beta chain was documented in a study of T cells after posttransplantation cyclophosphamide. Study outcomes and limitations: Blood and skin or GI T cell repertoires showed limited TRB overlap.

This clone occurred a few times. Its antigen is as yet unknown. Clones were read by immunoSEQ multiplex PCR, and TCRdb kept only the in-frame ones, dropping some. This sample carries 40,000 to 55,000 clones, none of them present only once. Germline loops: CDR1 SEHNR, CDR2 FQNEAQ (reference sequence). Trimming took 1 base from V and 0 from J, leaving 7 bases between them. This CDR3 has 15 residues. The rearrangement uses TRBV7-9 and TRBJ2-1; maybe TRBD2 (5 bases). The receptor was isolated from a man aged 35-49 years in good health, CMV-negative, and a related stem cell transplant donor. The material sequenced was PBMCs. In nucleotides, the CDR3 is TGTGCCAGCAGCTTAGATAGCGACTCCTACAATGAGCAGTTCTTC. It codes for CASSLDSDSYNEQFF.